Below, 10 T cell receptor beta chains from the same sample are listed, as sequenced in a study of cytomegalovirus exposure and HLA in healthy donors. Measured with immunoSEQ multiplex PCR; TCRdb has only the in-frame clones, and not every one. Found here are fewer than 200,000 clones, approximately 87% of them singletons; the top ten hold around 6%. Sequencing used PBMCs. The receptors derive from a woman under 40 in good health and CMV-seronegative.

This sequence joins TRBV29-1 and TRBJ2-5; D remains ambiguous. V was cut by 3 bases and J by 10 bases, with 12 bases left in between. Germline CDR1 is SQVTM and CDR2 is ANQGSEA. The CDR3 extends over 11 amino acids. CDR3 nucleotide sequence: TGCAGCGTTGAGGGTCAGAATGGCCAGTACTTC. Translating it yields CSVEGQNGQYF.

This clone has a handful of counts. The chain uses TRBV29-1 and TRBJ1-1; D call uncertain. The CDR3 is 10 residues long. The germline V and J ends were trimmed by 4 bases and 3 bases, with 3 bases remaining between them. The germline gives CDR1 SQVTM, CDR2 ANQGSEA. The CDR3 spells CSVADTEAFF. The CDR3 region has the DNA TGCAGCGTTGCAGACACTGAAGCTTTCTTT.

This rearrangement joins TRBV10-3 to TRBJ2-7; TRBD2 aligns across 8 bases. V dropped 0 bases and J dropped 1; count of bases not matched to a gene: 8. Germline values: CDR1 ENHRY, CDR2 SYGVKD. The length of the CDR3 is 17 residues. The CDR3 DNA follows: TGTGCCATCAGTGAGTCGTTACGGTCTAGCGGGTCCTACGAGCAGTACTTC. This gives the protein CAISESLRSSGSYEQYF.

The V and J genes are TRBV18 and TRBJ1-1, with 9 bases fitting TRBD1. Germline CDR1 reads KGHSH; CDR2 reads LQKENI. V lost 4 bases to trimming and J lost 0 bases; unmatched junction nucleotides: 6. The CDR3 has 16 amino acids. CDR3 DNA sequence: TGTGCCAGCTCACGGGACAGGGCAACCATGAACACTGAAGCTTTCTTT. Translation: CASSRDRATMNTEAFF.

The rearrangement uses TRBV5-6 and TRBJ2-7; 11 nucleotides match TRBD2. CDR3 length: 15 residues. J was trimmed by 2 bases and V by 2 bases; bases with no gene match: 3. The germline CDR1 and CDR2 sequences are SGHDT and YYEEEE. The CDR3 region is CASSFGTSGAYEQYF. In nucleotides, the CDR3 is TGTGCCAGCAGCTTTGGGACTAGCGGCGCCTACGAGCAGTACTTC. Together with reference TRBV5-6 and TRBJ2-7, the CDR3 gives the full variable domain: DAGVTQSPTHLIKTRGQQVTLRCSPKSGHDTVSWYQQALGQGPQFIFQYYEEEERQRGNFPDRFSGHQFPNYSSELNVNALLLGDSALYLCASSFGTSGAYEQYFGPGTRLTVT.

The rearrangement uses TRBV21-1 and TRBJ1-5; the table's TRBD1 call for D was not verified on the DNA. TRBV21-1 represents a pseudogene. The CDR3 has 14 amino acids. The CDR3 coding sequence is TGTGCCAGCAGCAATCGGACATTTAGGCAGCCCCAGCATTTT. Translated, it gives CASSNRTFRQPQHF.

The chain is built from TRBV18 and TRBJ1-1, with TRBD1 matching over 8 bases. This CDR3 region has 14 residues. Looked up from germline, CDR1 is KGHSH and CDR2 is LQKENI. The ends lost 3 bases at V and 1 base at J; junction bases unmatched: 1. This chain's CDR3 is CASSPTGGNTEAFF. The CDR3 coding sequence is TGTGCCAGCTCACCTACAGGGGGGAACACTGAAGCTTTCTTT.

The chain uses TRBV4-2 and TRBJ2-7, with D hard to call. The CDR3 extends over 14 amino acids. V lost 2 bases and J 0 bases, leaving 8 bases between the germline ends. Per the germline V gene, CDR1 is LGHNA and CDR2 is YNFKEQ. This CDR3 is CASSQMMNSYEQYF. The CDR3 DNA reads TGTGCCAGCAGCCAAATGATGAACTCCTACGAGCAGTACTTC.

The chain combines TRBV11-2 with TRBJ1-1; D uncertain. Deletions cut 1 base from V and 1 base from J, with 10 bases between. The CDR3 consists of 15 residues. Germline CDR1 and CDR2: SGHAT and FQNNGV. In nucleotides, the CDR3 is TGTGCCAGCAGCTTAGGCTTCGTGGGGAACACTGAAGCTTTCTTT. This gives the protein CASSLGFVGNTEAFF.

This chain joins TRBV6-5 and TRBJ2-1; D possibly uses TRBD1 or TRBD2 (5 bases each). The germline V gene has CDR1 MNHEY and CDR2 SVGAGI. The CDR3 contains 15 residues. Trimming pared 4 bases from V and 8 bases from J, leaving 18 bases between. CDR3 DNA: TGTGCCAGCAGTTCCGAGGGGCTTCTCTTGGATGAGCAGTTCTTC. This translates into CASSSEGLLLDEQFF.